This entry features one T cell receptor (beta chain) sequence. These data come from a study of blood T cell repertoires in COVID-19. The overall study: Spain, Italy and the United States supplied samples that represented acute and convalescent COVID-19. PBMCs, B-cell-depleted T cells, or T cells were the source of the cDNA or gDNA that made up the material.

CDR3 length: 15 amino acids. V was trimmed by 0 bases and J by 3 bases, leaving 12 bases between them. Germline CDR1 is LGHNA and CDR2 is YSLEER. Study processing details: Amplification from reference gene primers served as the basis for estimated nucleated cell counts. Profiling relied on immunoSEQ multiplex PCR, and the TCRdb table lists in-frame clones only, not all of them. The V and J calls and the clone size are those of that table, but D and trimming were determined from the DNA. The sample holds about 49,000 clones, about three quarters seen once. This sequence was found in a man between 65 and 85 years old with active or convalescent COVID-19. What was sequenced was peripheral blood. This chain links TRBV4-3 with TRBJ2-7; tentatively, D is TRBD2 (6 bases). CDR3 nucleotides: TGCGCCAGCAGCCAAGAGACGGGGAGGATCTACGAGCAGTACTTC. It translates to CASSQETGRIYEQYF.